A selection of T cell receptor beta chains follows, all from one sample in a study of blood T cell repertoires in COVID-19. The repertoire was sequenced with immunoSEQ multiplex PCR; TCRdb's copy has only in-frame clones and lacks some. This sample has over 200,000 clones, with approximately 90% found just once. The sample taken for sequencing was peripheral blood. Receptors were obtained from a man in his thirties or forties who had recovered from COVID-19. Each CDR3 is given with its conserved first and last residue. A D gene is named only where the DNA matches it firmly. The listing skips clone size in some rows; elsewhere it reads once, few, many or a size class.

TRBD2,TRBV14,TRBJ2-1,.,CASSQLSLRRGGYNEQFF,TGTGCCAGCAGCCAGCTCTCCCTTCGGCGGGGGGGCTACAATGAGCAGTTCTTC
TRBD2,TRBV9,TRBJ2-5,.,CASSTHSGGGGETQYF,TGTGCCAGCAGCACACATAGCGGGGGCGGCGGAGAGACCCAGTACTTC
.,TRBV14,TRBJ2-7,.,CASSRTAAYEQYF,TGTGCCAGCAGTCGGACAGCGGCCTACGAGCAGTACTTC
.,TRBV4-1,TRBJ2-3,.,CASSPRSVTDTQYF,TGCGCCAGCAGCCCGCGTTCGGTCACAGATACGCAGTATTTT
TRBD1,TRBV7-9,TRBJ2-4,.,CASSPQGNIQYF,TGTGCCAGCAGCCCACAGGGGAACATTCAGTACTTC
TRBD1,TRBV3-1/TRBV3-2,TRBJ2-3,.,CASSHATGADIGQYF,TGTGCCAGCAGCCATGCGACAGGGGCAGACATAGGGCAGTATTTT
TRBD1,TRBV11-2,TRBJ1-2,.,CASSYTQGSGGYGYTF,TGTGCCAGCAGCTACACCCAGGGGTCAGGGGGCTATGGCTACACCTTC
TRBD2,TRBV7-2,TRBJ2-5,.,CASSTGRGGKETQYF,TGTGCCAGCAGCACCGGGCGGGGGGGGAAGGAGACCCAGTACTTC
.,TRBV6-5,TRBJ1-2,once,CASRGDYGYTF,TGTGCCAGCAGGGGCGACTATGGCTACACCTTC
TRBD1,TRBV20-1,TRBJ1-1,.,CSASIMGQGPLNTEAFF,TGCAGTGCTAGTATTATGGGACAGGGTCCCCTGAACACTGAAGCTTTCTTT
TRBD1,TRBV6-5,TRBJ1-1,.,CASRRQGAGTEAFF,TGTGCCAGCAGGAGACAGGGGGCAGGCACTGAAGCTTTCTTT
.,TRBV20-1,TRBJ1-2,once,CSASNRVYSIYGYTF,TGCAGTGCTAGTAACCGGGTCTACTCCATCTATGGCTACACCTTC
.,TRBV5-1,TRBJ1-4,.,CASSLEIRGSNEKLFF,TGCGCCAGCAGCTTGGAAATTAGGGGATCTAATGAAAAACTGTTTTTT
.,TRBV29-1,TRBJ2-1,.,CSVQGGPGLDEQFF,TGCAGCGTTCAGGGGGGCCCGGGGCTTGATGAGCAGTTCTTC
.,TRBV14,TRBJ1-5,few,CASSQAWQNNQPQHF,TGTGCCAGCAGCCAAGCGTGGCAGAACAATCAGCCCCAGCATTTT
TRBD1,TRBV7-6,TRBJ2-2,.,CASSLGDRGDTGELFF,TGTGCCAGCAGCTTAGGGGACAGGGGGGACACCGGGGAGCTGTTTTTT
TRBD2,TRBV5-4,TRBJ2-5,.,CASNRGSGGGQETQYF,TGTGCCAGCAACCGGGGGAGCGGGGGGGGCCAAGAGACCCAGTACTTC
.,TRBV5-1,TRBJ2-5,.,CASSLYGSGETQYF,TGCGCCAGCAGCTTGTATGGGTCAGGAGAGACCCAGTACTTC
.,TRBV4-1,TRBJ1-6,.,CASSQGDTFRSPLHF,TGCGCCAGCAGCCAAGGGGACACCTTTAGGTCACCCCTCCACTTT
.,TRBV5-4,TRBJ2-7,.,CASSLADKSYEQYF,TGTGCCAGCAGCTTGGCCGACAAATCCTACGAGCAGTACTTC
TRBD1,TRBV5-6,TRBJ1-2,.,CASSGTGLNYGYTF,TGTGCCAGCAGCGGGACAGGGCTTAACTATGGCTACACCTTC
.,TRBV18,TRBJ2-7,.,CASSEDYYEQYF,TGTGCCAGCTCAGAGGATTACTACGAGCAGTACTTC
.,TRBV19,TRBJ1-2,once,CASTEQGSGYTF,TGTGCCAGTACTGAACAGGGATCTGGCTACACCTTC
.,TRBV6-4,TRBJ1-1,.,CASSDWVGSTEAFF,TGTGCCAGCAGTGATTGGGTGGGGAGCACTGAAGCTTTCTTT
.,TRBV2,TRBJ1-4,.,CASIIGGGEKLFF,TGTGCCAGCATTATAGGGGGGGGAGAAAAACTGTTTTTT
TRBD2,TRBV9,TRBJ2-3,.,CASSVAPAGLRTQYF,TGTGCCAGCAGCGTAGCTCCTGCGGGACTAAGAACGCAGTATTTT
.,TRBV4-1,TRBJ2-1,once,CASSQVRGSGEQFF,TGCGCCAGCAGCCAAGTGCGGGGATCGGGCGAGCAGTTCTTC
.,TRBV2,TRBJ1-1,few,CASSERGQNTEAFF,TGTGCCAGCAGTGAACGTGGACAGAACACTGAAGCTTTCTTT
.,TRBV29-1,TRBJ2-4,.,CSVGGPGKNIQYF,TGCAGCGTTGGTGGACCAGGGAAAAACATTCAGTACTTC
.,TRBV5-1,TRBJ2-1,.,CASSLGGALYNEQFF,TGCGCCAGCAGCTTAGGTGGGGCTCTATACAATGAGCAGTTCTTC
TRBD2,TRBV28,TRBJ2-1,once,CASSPPTSGGGLNEQFF,TGTGCCAGCAGCCCCCCTACGAGCGGGGGGGGATTGAATGAGCAGTTCTTC
.,TRBV6-5,TRBJ2-5,.,CASSYSGGTQYF,TGTGCCAGCAGTTACTCAGGCGGGACCCAGTACTTC
.,TRBV13,TRBJ1-3,once,CASSFGRENTIYF,TGTGCCAGCAGCTTCGGCAGGGAAAACACCATATATTTT
TRBD2,TRBV11-2,TRBJ2-6,.,CASSSSIRVAGAGANVLTF,TGTGCCAGCAGCTCCTCGATTCGGGTGGCGGGGGCTGGGGCCAACGTCCTGACTTTC
.,TRBV6-6,TRBJ1-2,.,CASSYSPSRGYTF,TGTGCCAGCAGTTACTCCCCTTCAAGGGGGTACACCTTC
.,TRBV4-2,TRBJ2-7,.,CASSQDSDRRVYEQYF,TGTGCCAGCAGCCAAGACTCGGACAGAAGGGTCTACGAGCAGTACTTC
TRBD1,TRBV9,TRBJ1-2,.,CASSHPEGAGDYGYTF,TGTGCCAGCAGCCACCCCGAGGGGGCAGGGGACTATGGCTACACCTTC
.,TRBV11-2,TRBJ2-5,many,CASSLDASLYQETQYF,TGTGCCAGCAGCTTAGACGCTAGCTTGTACCAAGAGACCCAGTACTTC
TRBD1,TRBV30,TRBJ2-2,.,CAWLRDRGPFANTGELFF,TGTGCCTGGCTTCGGGACAGGGGCCCGTTCGCGAACACCGGGGAGCTGTTTTTT
.,TRBV14,TRBJ2-7,few,CASSRTAPGSQYF,TGTGCCAGCAGCCGGACAGCCCCTGGGTCACAGTACTTC
TRBD2,TRBV7-2,TRBJ2-2,.,CASSLARGAGELFF,TGTGCCAGCAGCTTAGCTCGGGGGGCCGGGGAGCTGTTTTTT
.,TRBV5-1,TRBJ2-7,.,CASSLADFWTVGWESYEQYF,TGCGCCAGCAGCTTGGCCGATTTCTGGACAGTGGGCTGGGAATCCTACGAGCAGTACTTC
.,TRBV19,TRBJ1-5,few,CASSINQDQPQHF,TGTGCCAGTAGTATTAATCAGGATCAGCCCCAGCATTTT
.,TRBV5-8,TRBJ2-7,.,CASSQGLTYEQYF,TGTGCCAGCAGCCAGGGGCTCACCTACGAGCAGTACTTC
TRBD1,TRBV5-1,TRBJ1-5,.,CASSSGQGLQPQHF,TGCGCCAGCAGCTCGGGACAGGGCTTACAGCCCCAGCATTTT
.,TRBV6-6,TRBJ1-2,.,CASSSGPPQGPYGYTF,TGTGCCAGCAGTTCAGGGCCCCCACAGGGCCCATATGGCTACACCTTC